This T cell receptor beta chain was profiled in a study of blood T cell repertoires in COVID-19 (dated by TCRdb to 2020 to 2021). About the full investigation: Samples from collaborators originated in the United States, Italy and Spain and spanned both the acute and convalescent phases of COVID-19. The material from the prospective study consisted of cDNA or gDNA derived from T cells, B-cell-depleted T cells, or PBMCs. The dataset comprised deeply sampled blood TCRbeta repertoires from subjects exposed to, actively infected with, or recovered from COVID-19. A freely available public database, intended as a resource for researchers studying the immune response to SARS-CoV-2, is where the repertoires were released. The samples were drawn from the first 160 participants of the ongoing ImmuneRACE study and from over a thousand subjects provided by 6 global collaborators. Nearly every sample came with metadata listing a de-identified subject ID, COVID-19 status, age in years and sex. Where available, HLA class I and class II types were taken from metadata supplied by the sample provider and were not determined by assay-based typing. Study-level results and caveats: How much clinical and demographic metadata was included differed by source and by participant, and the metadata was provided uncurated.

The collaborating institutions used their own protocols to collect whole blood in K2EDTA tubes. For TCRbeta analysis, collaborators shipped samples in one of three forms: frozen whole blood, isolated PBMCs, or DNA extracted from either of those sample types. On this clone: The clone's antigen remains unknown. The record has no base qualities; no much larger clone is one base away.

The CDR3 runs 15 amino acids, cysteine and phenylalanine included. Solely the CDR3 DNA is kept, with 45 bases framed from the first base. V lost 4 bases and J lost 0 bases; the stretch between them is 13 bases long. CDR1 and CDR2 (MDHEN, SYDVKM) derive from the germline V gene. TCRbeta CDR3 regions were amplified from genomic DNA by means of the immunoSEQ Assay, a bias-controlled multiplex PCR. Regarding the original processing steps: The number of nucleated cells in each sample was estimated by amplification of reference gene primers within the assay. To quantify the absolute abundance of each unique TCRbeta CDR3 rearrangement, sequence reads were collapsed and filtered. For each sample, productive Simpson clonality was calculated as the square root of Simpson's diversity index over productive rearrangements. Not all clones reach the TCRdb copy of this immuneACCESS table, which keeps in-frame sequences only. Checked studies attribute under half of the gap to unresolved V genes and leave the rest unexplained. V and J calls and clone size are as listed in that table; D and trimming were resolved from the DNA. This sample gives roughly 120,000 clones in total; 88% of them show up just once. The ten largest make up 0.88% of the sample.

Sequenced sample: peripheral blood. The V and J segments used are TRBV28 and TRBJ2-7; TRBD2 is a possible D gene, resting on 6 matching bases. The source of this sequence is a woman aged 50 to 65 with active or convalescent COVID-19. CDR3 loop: CASSSSGVSSYEQYF. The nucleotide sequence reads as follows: TGTGCCAGCAGTTCCTCGGGAGTAAGCTCCTACGAGCAGTACTTC.